These 28 T cell receptor beta chains were all obtained from the same sample, sequenced in a study of T cells after yellow fever vaccination. TCRdb independently ran MiXCR on the 5' RACE reads; one entry per CDR3 protein. The table shows hundreds of thousands of distinct CDR3 sequences, with over 3.5% occurring only once. Sequencing was performed on PBMCs, taken 5 days after the yellow fever booster vaccination. The source is a man younger than 35 who received the YFV17D yellow fever vaccine.

This rearrangement joins TRBV20-1 to TRBJ1-1, with 8 nucleotides matching TRBD1. V shed 7 bases and J 6 bases; nucleotides not matched to a gene: 22. The CDR3 has 17 amino acids. Germline lookup yields CDR1 DFQATT and CDR2 SNEGSKA (reference sequence). The CDR3 DNA follows: TGCAGTGAGAAAGTTGTAGGGACAGGCGTTTACAGTCCTGAAGCTTTCTTT. As protein: CSEKVVGTGVYSPEAFF.

This clonotype occurred many times. The chain couples TRBV11-2 to TRBJ2-3; 7 bases map to TRBD1. CDR1 and CDR2 from the germline V gene are SGHAT and FQNNGV. The CDR3 has 13 residues. The V segment lost 5 bases and the J segment 4 bases; nucleotides outside the gene matches: 3. CDR3 sequence (DNA): TGTGCCAGCAGCCCTACAGGGGCAGATACGCAGTATTTT. This sequence encodes CASSPTGADTQYF.

The V call is TRBV6-5, the J call TRBJ1-2; a weak D match, TRBD1 (5 bases). Looked up from germline, CDR1 is MNHEY and CDR2 is SVGAGI. The V gene lost 2 bases and the J gene lost 4 bases, with 14 bases spanning the gap. This CDR3 has 15 amino acids. This CDR3 is CASSYRGRGGYGYTF. The CDR3 DNA reads as TGTGCCAGCAGTTACCGGGGCAGAGGAGGCTATGGCTACACCTTC.

This chain uses TRBV7-2 with TRBJ2-3; D possibly corresponds to TRBD1 (5 bases). Trimming took off 5 bases at V and 2 bases at J, with 17 bases between the two ends. CDR3 length equals 16 residues. Germline V gene data show CDR1 as SGHTA and CDR2 as FQGNSA. The CDR3 sequence: CASSPRTRAYTDTQYF. CDR3 nucleotide sequence: TGTGCCAGCAGCCCCCGGACACGGGCGTACACAGATACGCAGTATTTT. Supplemented by reference TRBV7-2 and TRBJ2-3, the full variable domain reads GAGVSQSPSNKVTEKGKDVELRCDPISGHTALYWYRQSLGQGLEFLIYFQGNSAPDKSGLPSDRFSAERTGGSVSTLTIQRTQQEDSAVYLCASSPRTRAYTDTQYFGPGTRLTVL.

This clonotype has a count of ten or more. The chain carries TRBV5-1 and TRBJ2-3, with 7 bases lining up with TRBD2. In germline, CDR1 is SGHRS, CDR2 YFSETQ. After removal of 0 bases from V and 0 bases from J, the junction contained 4 bases not matched to a gene. There are 16 residues in the CDR3. The CDR3 protein is CASSLGVRGSTDTQYF. The DNA of the CDR3 is TGCGCCAGCAGCTTGGGGGTGCGGGGGAGCACAGATACGCAGTATTTT.

This clonotype was seen a handful of times. J is TRBJ2-7 and V is TRBV30; D is undetermined. Trimming took off 0 bases at V and 0 bases at J, with 9 bases between the two ends. This CDR3 has 14 amino acids. Germline V gene data show CDR1 as GTSNPN and CDR2 as SVGIG (reference sequence). The CDR3 coding sequence is TGTGCCTGGAGTGTATCTGCAGGCTCCTACGAGCAGTACTTC. Translated: CAWSVSAGSYEQYF.

The V gene is TRBV7-6, the J gene TRBJ1-4, with D uncertain. Trimming removed 5 bases from V and 14 bases from J, with 18 bases in between. Germline V gene lookup returns CDR1 SGHVS and CDR2 FNYEAQ. The CDR3 consists of 13 residues. The CDR3 DNA reads as TGTGCCAGCAGCCTAGGAGTAGGGCTAAACCTGTTTTTT. This gives the protein CASSLGVGLNLFF.

There are a few counts of this clonotype. The V and J genes are TRBV5-1 and TRBJ1-1; 10 positions match TRBD1. The V gene's germline CDR1 is SGHRS and CDR2 YFSETQ. The CDR3 is made up of 14 amino acids. The V and J ends lost 4 bases and 11 bases, in that order; junction bases with no gene match: 11. The CDR3 loop reads CASSKGQGLLRAFF. DNA for the CDR3: TGCGCCAGCAGCAAGGGACAGGGGCTACTTCGGGCTTTCTTT.

This clonotype was recorded a few times. The V gene is TRBV7-2, the J gene TRBJ1-2, with D possibly matching TRBD1 (5 bases). Germline lookup yields CDR1 SGHTA and CDR2 FQGNSA. V lost 3 bases, J lost 4 bases, and 12 bases lay in between. The CDR3 runs 14 residues. The CDR3 loop reads CASSLPPGGYGYTF. The CDR3 region has the DNA TGTGCCAGCAGCTTGCCCCCGGGGGGCTATGGCTACACCTTC.

The chain recombines TRBV4-2 with TRBJ2-5; no clear D. V lost 3 bases, J lost 3 bases, and 8 bases lay in between. The CDR3 is 13 amino acids. Germline-derived CDR1 and CDR2 are LGHNA and YNFKEQ. CDR3 DNA sequence: TGTGCCAGCAGCCAGGACGGTAAAGAGACCCAGTACTTC. Amino acid sequence: CASSQDGKETQYF.

The chain uses TRBV5-1 and TRBJ1-6; maybe TRBD1 (5 bases). CDR3 length: 15 residues. V gave up 4 bases and J gave up 7 bases, with 15 bases separating them. The germline gives CDR1 SGHRS, CDR2 YFSETQ. This chain's CDR3 is CASSSGDRPNSPLHF. DNA for the CDR3: TGCGCCAGCAGCAGCGGAGACAGACCCAATTCACCCCTCCACTTT. Looking up the rest from reference TRBV5-1 and TRBJ1-6 gives the full variable domain: KAGVTQTPRYLIKTRGQQVTLSCSPISGHRSVSWYQQTPGQGLQFLFEYFSETQRNKGNFPGRFSGRQFSNSRSEMNVSTLELGDSALYLCASSSGDRPNSPLHFGNGTRLTVT.

The rearrangement links TRBV12-3 or TRBV12-4 to TRBJ2-3, with 9 bases lining up with TRBD1. The CDR3 covers 15 residues. V lost 5 bases and J lost 2; bases outside the gene matches: 5. This CDR3 is CASSTYRGLTDTQYF. The DNA of the CDR3 is TGTGCCAGCAGTACATACAGGGGGCTCACAGATACGCAGTATTTT.

The chain has TRBV7-2 and TRBJ1-1, with D perhaps TRBD1 (5 bases). The CDR3 contains 14 residues. CDR1 is SGHTA and CDR2 is FQGNSA in the germline V gene. Deletions cut 5 bases from V and 3 bases from J, with 13 bases between. The CDR3 DNA sequence: TGTGCCAGCAGCCCAATGGGGGGAGACACTGAAGCTTTCTTT. It is translated as CASSPMGGDTEAFF.

The chain uses TRBV18 and TRBJ1-1; D is possibly TRBD1 (5 bases). CDR1 KGHSH and CDR2 LQKENI come from the germline V gene. This CDR3 is built from 13 residues. With 2 bases removed from V and 7 bases from J, the gap between germline ends came to 11 bases. The CDR3 nucleotides are TGTGCCAGCTCACCAGAACTCCAGGGTGAAGCTTTCTTT. Its translation: CASSPELQGEAFF.

The V and J genes are TRBV4-3 and TRBJ2-3; D is undetermined. The CDR3 extends over 14 amino acids. Trimming stripped 0 bases from V and 4 bases from J, with 8 bases between. Germline CDR1 LGHNA, CDR2 YSLEER. CDR3 coding DNA: TGCGCCAGCAGCCAAGATCTGGCGGCAGATACGCAGTATTTT. This encodes CASSQDLAADTQYF.

This clonotype was observed a handful of times. V gene TRBV15 combines with J gene TRBJ1-2; D is unresolved. Germline V gene sequence: CDR1 LNHNV, CDR2 YYDKDF (reference sequence). The V and J ends lost 2 bases and 8 bases respectively, with 12 bases between them. This CDR3 is 13 amino acids long. CDR3 residues: CATSRSRINGYTF. CDR3 DNA: TGTGCCACCAGCAGATCTCGCATCAACGGCTACACCTTC.

Only a few counts were recorded for this clonotype. CDR3 nucleotides: TGTGCCAGCAGCGAAAGAGGGTTAGGGACAGATACGCAGTATTTT. Translation: CASSERGLGTDTQYF. V gene TRBV7-3 combines with J gene TRBJ2-3; D might be TRBD2 (5 bases). Germline V gene sequence: CDR1 SGHTA, CDR2 FQGTGA. The ends were cut back, 5 bases at V and 3 bases at J, with 15 bases in the middle. The CDR3 has 15 amino acids.

This clonotype was observed a handful of times. J is TRBJ2-7 and V is TRBV20-1; 7 bases agree with TRBD1. With 0 bases clipped from V and 3 bases from J, the junction kept 5 bases outside the gene matches. The CDR3 totals 14 residues. Germline V lookup: CDR1 DFQATT, CDR2 SNEGSKA (reference sequence). The CDR3, as DNA: TGCAGTGCTAGAGAGGGACAGTATTACTACGAGCAGTACTTC. It codes for CSAREGQYYYEQYF.

This clonotype was detected ten times or more. The rearrangement joins TRBV19 to TRBJ2-2; D tentatively fits TRBD1 or TRBD2 (5 bases each). CDR1 and CDR2 from the germline V gene are LNHDA and SQIVND (reference sequence). The CDR3 extends over 14 amino acids. V lost 5 bases, J lost 4 bases, and 11 bases lay in between. DNA of the CDR3: TGTGCCAGTAGTCCGGGACCCACCACCGGGGAGCTGTTTTTT. Protein product: CASSPGPTTGELFF.

The chain uses TRBV12-3 or TRBV12-4 and TRBJ2-4; D possibly uses TRBD1 or TRBD2 (7 bases each). This CDR3 is 14 amino acids long. Trimming stripped 2 bases from V and 6 bases from J, with 11 bases between. The CDR3 is CASSLWEGANIQYF. CDR3 nucleotide sequence: TGTGCCAGCAGTTTATGGGAGGGGGCAAACATTCAGTACTTC.

The chain is built from TRBV6-2 or TRBV6-3 and TRBJ2-1, with D hard to call. CDR1 is MNHEY and CDR2 is SVGEGT in the germline V gene. V lost 7 bases to trimming and J lost 5 bases, with 18 bases between them. This CDR3 comprises 15 residues. DNA for the CDR3: TGTGCCAGCAATTTCCAGCCATCCCTAAACAATGAGCAGTTCTTC. Its translation is CASNFQPSLNNEQFF.

The genes are TRBV20-1 and TRBJ2-1; D is undetermined. V shed 4 bases and J shed 0 bases, with 13 bases lying between them. Germline values: CDR1 DFQATT, CDR2 SNEGSKA (reference sequence). The CDR3 length is 15 residues. The CDR3, as DNA: TGCAGTGCTAACTGGCTGCTAGACTCCTACAATGAGCAGTTCTTC. It translates to CSANWLLDSYNEQFF.

This sequence joins TRBV12-3 or TRBV12-4 and TRBJ2-7, with 13 bases matching TRBD2. Trimming cost V 4 bases and J 3 bases; bases outside gene matches: 9. The CDR3 contains 17 residues. CDR3 bases: TGTGCCAGCAGTTCCCGGACTAGCGGGGGCCACTACTACGAGCAGTACTTC. It is translated as CASSSRTSGGHYYEQYF.

This clonotype was recorded a few times. The chain carries TRBV10-3 and TRBJ2-2; weak D call: TRBD2 (6 bases). V gave up 4 bases and J gave up 5 bases, with 14 bases separating them. Germline V lookup: CDR1 ENHRY, CDR2 SYGVKD. This CDR3 contains 15 residues. The CDR3 sequence is CAISVGGGGTGELFF. The DNA of the CDR3 is TGTGCCATCAGTGTTGGCGGAGGAGGGACCGGGGAGCTGTTTTTT.

The chain employs TRBV7-9 and TRBJ1-2; 7 bases are a match to TRBD1. J gave up 8 bases and V 5 bases, and 11 bases lay outside the gene matches. Germline V gene sequence: CDR1 SEHNR, CDR2 FQNEAQ (reference sequence). The CDR3 is 14 residues long. The CDR3 nucleotides are TGTGCCAGCAGCGAGCATACAGGGGTTGGCGGCTACACCTTC. Its protein product is CASSEHTGVGGYTF.

The V call is TRBV6-2 or TRBV6-3, the J call TRBJ2-2; D unclear. Trimming took off 2 bases at V and 1 base at J, with 14 bases between the two ends. CDR3 length: 17 amino acids. The germline V gene has CDR1 MNHEY and CDR2 SVGEGT. CDR3 in amino acids: CASSYPHSLMNTGELFF. CDR3 coding DNA: TGTGCCAGCAGTTACCCGCACAGCCTGATGAACACCGGGGAGCTGTTTTTT.

The CDR3 protein is CASSQQGTSTGYQEKLFF. The CDR3 nucleotides read TGCGCCAGCAGCCAACAAGGAACATCAACAGGGTATCAGGAAAAACTGTTTTTT. This rearrangement joins TRBV5-1 to TRBJ1-4; possibly TRBD1 for D (6 bases). Germline loops: CDR1 SGHRS, CDR2 YFSETQ. V lost 4 bases and J 8 bases, leaving 27 bases between the germline ends. This CDR3 region has 18 residues.

This clonotype was seen only a few times. The J gene is TRBJ2-1, the V gene TRBV3-1, with 7 bases identical to TRBD1. Trimming cost V 5 bases and J 8 bases; bases outside gene matches: 12. The germline CDR1 and CDR2 sequences are LGHDT and YNNKEL (reference sequence). This CDR3 has 15 residues. The CDR3 nucleotides read TGTGCCAGCAGCTTGGTAGGGGGCTTAGGGGATGAGCAGTTCTTC. This encodes CASSLVGGLGDEQFF.